These 24 T cell receptor beta chains were all obtained from the same sample, sequenced in a study of blood T cells in healthy people across ages. PCR was performed a second time for about 7 to 11 cycles using a sample-barcoded 5' primer and a J-beta primer mix. TCRdb reprocessed the 5' RACE reads via MiXCR and lists one record per CDR3 protein. The table includes about 1.4 million distinct CDR3 sequences, 59% detected once. The sequencing sample was made of blood. The receptors stem from a man younger than 35 in good health.

The chain combines TRBV27 with TRBJ2-3; a possible D gene is TRBD1 (5 bases). The CDR3 contains 15 residues. Trimming removed 0 bases at V and 8 bases at J, with 15 bases between. Germline V gene data show CDR1 as MNHEY and CDR2 as SMNVEV (reference sequence). CDR3 amino acids: CASSLSPLRRGTQYF. CDR3 bases: TGTGCCAGCAGTTTATCACCCCTCCGAAGGGGTACGCAGTATTTT.

The rearrangement links TRBV4-1 to TRBJ2-7; no firm D call. The CDR3 sequence is 16 residues long. V lost 1 base to trimming and J lost 0 bases, with 13 bases between them. Germline CDR1 MGHRA, CDR2 YSYEKL. The CDR3 DNA reads as TGCGCCAGCAGCCAAGCCTACTCGACAAGCTCCTACGAGCAGTACTTC. This gives the protein CASSQAYSTSSYEQYF.

The rearrangement links TRBV29-1 to TRBJ1-1; D may be TRBD1 (5 bases). Germline CDR1 and CDR2: SQVTM and ANQGSEA. The CDR3 is made up of 15 amino acids. V lost 6 bases to trimming and J lost 1 base, with 18 bases between them. DNA of the CDR3: TGCAGCGTCTCATACCGGGGGGTGACGAACACTGAAGCTTTCTTT. Its translation is CSVSYRGVTNTEAFF.

Only one count was recorded for this clonotype. The chain links TRBV4-3 to TRBJ1-4; 9 bases line up with TRBD1. CDR1 is LGHNA and CDR2 is YSLEER in the germline V gene. J lost 6 bases, V lost 3 bases, and 5 bases had no gene match. This CDR3 has 15 amino acids. CDR3 nucleotide sequence: TGCGCCAGCAGCCATGAGACAGGGGGATATGAAAAACTGTTTTTT. This codes for CASSHETGGYEKLFF.

V usage is TRBV6-5 and J usage is TRBJ2-5; D not certain. CDR1 is MNHEY, CDR2 SVGAGI, per germline. This CDR3 has 11 amino acids. V lost 7 bases to trimming and J lost 6 bases, with 9 bases between them. The chain's CDR3 is CASKAGKTQYF. The CDR3 bases are TGTGCCAGCAAGGCTGGGAAGACCCAGTACTTC.

This chain joins TRBV10-3 and TRBJ2-1; 8 bases are shared with TRBD1. Germline trimming cut 8 bases from V and 5 bases from J; bases unmatched to any gene: 5. From germline, CDR1 is ENHRY and CDR2 SYGVKD. CDR3 length equals 13 residues. The CDR3 DNA sequence: TGTGCCATCGGGGACAGGACGAACAATGAGCAGTTCTTC. This encodes CAIGDRTNNEQFF.

The chain links TRBV7-2 to TRBJ2-5; D may be TRBD1 or TRBD2 (5 bases each). Germline V gene lookup returns CDR1 SGHTA and CDR2 FQGNSA. V was clipped by 5 bases and J by 11 bases, with 21 bases between them. The CDR3 is 14 residues long. The CDR3 sequence is CASSAQHGGYEQYF. DNA of the CDR3: TGTGCCAGCAGCGCCCAGCATGGGGGTTATGAGCAGTACTTC. Combining the CDR3 with reference TRBV7-2 and TRBJ2-5 gives the whole variable domain GAGVSQSPSNKVTEKGKDVELRCDPISGHTALYWYRQSLGQGLEFLIYFQGNSAPDKSGLPSDRFSAERTGGSVSTLTIQRTQQEDSAVYLCASSAQHGGYEQYFGPGTRLLVL.

The chain recombines TRBV6-4 with TRBJ1-1; D is uncertain. V dropped 3 bases and J dropped 8 bases, with 13 bases sitting between them. Germline values: CDR1 MRHNA, CDR2 SNTAGT. The CDR3 spans 13 residues. Written as DNA, the CDR3 is TGTGCCAGCAGTGAGTCACAGTATCAAGAAGCTTTCTTT. Its translation is CASSESQYQEAFF.

The chain uses TRBV2 and TRBJ1-2, with 9 nucleotides matching TRBD1. Trimming removed 4 bases from V and 7 bases from J; junction bases left unmatched: 4. CDR3 length: 13 amino acids. Germline assignment: CDR1 SNHLY and CDR2 FYNNEI. The CDR3 DNA sequence: TGTGCCAGCAGTGTTCCACAGGGGGCTGGCTACACCTTC. Its translation: CASSVPQGAGYTF. Using reference TRBV2 and TRBJ1-2 for the parts outside the CDR3, the full variable domain is EPEVTQTPSHQVTQMGQEVILRCVPISNHLYFYWYRQILGQKVEFLVSFYNNEISEKSEIFDDQFSVERPDGSNFTLKIRSTKLEDSAMYFCASSVPQGAGYTFGSGTRLTVV.

This clonotype turned up a few times. This chain joins TRBV18 and TRBJ1-6; weak D call: TRBD1 (6 bases). The CDR3 has 16 amino acids. V shed 3 bases and J shed 7 bases, with 16 bases lying between them. Germline CDR1 is KGHSH and CDR2 is LQKENI. The CDR3 protein is CASSPREGGGNSPLHF. CDR3 bases: TGTGCCAGCTCACCTCGTGAAGGGGGAGGCAATTCACCCCTCCACTTT.

This chain uses TRBV12-3 or TRBV12-4 with TRBJ1-2, with TRBD1 matching over 9 bases. The trim removed 6 bases at V and 0 bases at J, leaving 8 bases unmatched. This CDR3 contains 16 residues. CDR3 in amino acids: CASRTGQGTANYGYTF. The DNA for the CDR3 is TGTGCCAGCAGAACCGGACAGGGGACCGCTAACTATGGCTACACCTTC.

Turning to this clonotype: At one of its ends the junction is not consistent with the germline gene, which may arise from a read error. The chain uses TRBV7-9 and TRBJ2-5, with D possibly being TRBD2 (6 bases). Germline V gene lookup returns CDR1 SEHNR and CDR2 FQNEAQ (reference sequence). The CDR3 sequence is 14 residues long. The CDR3 DNA is TGTGCCGGCAGCTTAGTGAGACTAGAAGAGACCCAGTACTTC. Amino acids: CAGSLVRLEETQYF.

J is TRBJ2-5 and V is TRBV10-3, with 11 bases aligning to TRBD1. Germline V gives CDR1 ENHRY, CDR2 SYGVKD. V shed 6 bases, J shed 5 bases, and the junction held 5 bases outside the gene matches. This CDR3 has 14 residues. The CDR3, as DNA: TGTGCCATCAGAGGACAGGGGGCATATGAGACCCAGTACTTC. Protein sequence: CAIRGQGAYETQYF.

V and J are TRBV7-9 and TRBJ2-3; TRBD2 is a possible D gene (6 bases). The CDR3 is 16 residues long. CDR1 and CDR2 (germline): SEHNR, FQNEAQ (reference sequence). Trimming cost V 5 bases and J 0 bases, with 15 bases left between them. The CDR3 sequence is CASSLGTAVSTDTQYF. CDR3 DNA: TGTGCCAGCAGCCTCGGGACTGCAGTTAGCACAGATACGCAGTATTTT. The complete variable domain, with remaining parts taken from reference TRBV7-9 and TRBJ2-3, reads DTGVSQNPRHKITKRGQNVTFRCDPISEHNRLYWYRQTLGQGPEFLTYFQNEAQLEKSRLLSDRFSAERPKGSFSTLEIQRTEQGDSAMYLCASSLGTAVSTDTQYFGPGTRLTVL.

This clonotype was recorded a few times. This chain uses TRBV27 with TRBJ1-5; D gene uncertain. The V end was cut by 3 bases, the J end by 3 bases, with 6 bases between. The CDR3 length is 13 residues. In germline, CDR1 is MNHEY, CDR2 SMNVEV (reference sequence). The CDR3 coding sequence is TGTGCCAGCAGTTTGGTCGCCAATCAGCCCCAGCATTTT. Translating gives CASSLVANQPQHF.

This chain joins TRBV5-1 and TRBJ2-6; possibly TRBD1 for D (5 bases). Trimming pared 0 bases from V and 0 bases from J, leaving 10 bases between. The CDR3 totals 17 residues. The germline CDR1 and CDR2 sequences are SGHRS and YFSETQ. This CDR3 reads CASSLDRPSSGANVLTF. The CDR3 bases are TGCGCCAGCAGCTTGGACAGGCCGTCCTCTGGGGCCAACGTCCTGACTTTC.

The rearrangement joins TRBV6-1 to TRBJ1-5, with D unclear. V gave up 7 bases and J gave up 1 base, with 8 bases separating them. There are 13 residues in the CDR3. Germline V gives CDR1 MNHNS, CDR2 SASEGT. CDR3 protein: CASKWTSNQPQHF. The CDR3 DNA sequence: TGTGCCAGCAAATGGACCAGCAATCAGCCCCAGCATTTT.

The chain recombines TRBV27 with TRBJ2-1; D unclear. V was trimmed by 6 bases and J by 3 bases, leaving 12 bases between them. The CDR3 is 14 residues long. Looked up from germline, CDR1 is MNHEY and CDR2 is SMNVEV (reference sequence). The DNA of the CDR3 is TGTGCCAGCAGAACGGGCGATCTCTACAATGAGCAGTTCTTC. Protein: CASRTGDLYNEQFF.

The rearrangement joins TRBV15 to TRBJ2-1; D not certain. The CDR3 length is 12 residues. Germline-derived CDR1 and CDR2 are LNHNV and YYDKDF (reference sequence). V lost 9 bases, J lost 7 bases, and 13 bases lay in between. The CDR3 protein is CATGSGINEQFF. As DNA, the CDR3 is TGTGCCACGGGGTCTGGAATTAATGAGCAGTTCTTC.

The table lists this clonotype with a few counts. The chain joins TRBV5-1 to TRBJ2-1; the D is unclear. The CDR3 is 19 residues long. Trimming cost V 0 bases and J 1 base, with 20 bases left between them. Germline-derived CDR1 and CDR2 are SGHRS and YFSETQ. DNA of the CDR3: TGCGCCAGCAGCTTGGCCACGGTTCTAGGTGTAGGGTCCTACAATGAGCAGTTCTTC. Protein: CASSLATVLGVGSYNEQFF.

V gene TRBV18 combines with J gene TRBJ2-5, with TRBD1 matching over 9 bases. Germline CDR1 KGHSH, CDR2 LQKENI. The CDR3 runs to 16 residues. Trimming took 0 bases from V and 1 from J; bases not matched to a gene: 3. In nucleotides, the CDR3 is TGTGCCAGCTCACCACCGGGACAGGGTATCCAAGAGACCCAGTACTTC. Translating it yields CASSPPGQGIQETQYF.

The V gene is TRBV29-1, the J gene TRBJ2-1; TRBD2 matches at 11 bases. With V trimmed by 4 bases and J by 7 bases, 3 bases remained unmatched. The CDR3 has 13 residues. CDR1 and CDR2 from the germline V gene are SQVTM and ANQGSEA. The CDR3 DNA sequence: TGCAGCGTTGGTAGCGGGAGGGGTAATGAGCAGTTCTTC. This sequence encodes CSVGSGRGNEQFF.

The V gene is TRBV10-3, the J gene TRBJ1-2; TRBD1 aligns across 7 bases. CDR1 and CDR2 (germline): ENHRY, SYGVKD. J lost 2 bases, V lost 8 bases, and 8 bases had no gene match. The CDR3 totals 14 residues. The CDR3 protein is CAIGIQQGNYGYTF. The CDR3 DNA follows: TGTGCCATCGGTATACAACAGGGGAACTATGGCTACACCTTC.

This chain joins TRBV27 and TRBJ1-1; TRBD1 is a possible D gene (5 bases). Between the trimmed V and J ends, which lost 6 bases and 3 bases, there was a span of 11 bases. CDR3 length equals 13 residues. CDR1 and CDR2 from the germline V gene are MNHEY and SMNVEV (reference sequence). The CDR3, as DNA: TGTGCCAGCAGAGTACAGGTGTACACTGAAGCTTTCTTT. Amino acids: CASRVQVYTEAFF.